A selection of T cell receptor beta chains follows, all from one sample in a study of radiotherapy plus CTLA-4 blockade in lung cancer. TCRdb keeps only in-frame clones here, not all; method: immunoSEQ multiplex PCR. The data hold tens of thousands of clones, with around 83% observed a single time. Sequenced material: peripheral blood, taken from a patient treated with radiotherapy plus ipilimumab. These receptor sequences come from a human donor with non-small cell lung cancer who had stable disease on radiotherapy plus ipilimumab. Each CDR3 is given with its conserved first and last residue. Fields, in order: D gene, V gene, clone size, J gene, CDR3 DNA, CDR3 protein. The D gene is left open where the match is weak. Part of the rows lack a size; the others show once, few, many or a class for expanded clones.

d_gene: .; v_gene: TRBV19; abundance: .; j_gene: TRBJ1-2; CDR3nt: TGTGCCAGTAGTATCTCCCCAGGAGGAAACTATGGCTACACCTTC; CDR3aa: CASSISPGGNYGYTF
d_gene: .; v_gene: TRBV5-1; abundance: .; j_gene: TRBJ1-1; CDR3nt: TGCGCCAGCAGCGTCGGACTGATGAACACTGAAGCTTTCTTT; CDR3aa: CASSVGLMNTEAFF
d_gene: TRBD2; v_gene: TRBV30; abundance: .; j_gene: TRBJ2-7; CDR3nt: TGTGCCTGGAGCCGGCTTACACTAGCGGGGGAGCAGTACTTC; CDR3aa: CAWSRLTLAGEQYF
d_gene: .; v_gene: TRBV6-6; abundance: once; j_gene: TRBJ1-6; CDR3nt: TGTGCCAGCAAGGGATCTGATAATTCACCCCTCCACTTT; CDR3aa: CASKGSDNSPLHF
d_gene: .; v_gene: TRBV28; abundance: .; j_gene: TRBJ2-3; CDR3nt: TGTGCCAGCAGCGGGAGAGATACGCAGTATTTT; CDR3aa: CASSGRDTQYF
d_gene: .; v_gene: TRBV30; abundance: .; j_gene: TRBJ2-2; CDR3nt: TGTGCCTGGAGTTCCGGGGCCCAAACCGGGGAGCTGTTTTTT; CDR3aa: CAWSSGAQTGELFF
d_gene: TRBD2; v_gene: TRBV7-6; abundance: once; j_gene: TRBJ2-2; CDR3nt: TGTGCCAGCAGCCAGACCAGGACTAGCGGAGTAAAGGGGGGGGAGCTGTTTTTT; CDR3aa: CASSQTRTSGVKGGELFF
d_gene: .; v_gene: TRBV30; abundance: .; j_gene: TRBJ2-7; CDR3nt: TGTGCCTGGAGTGTAGGGGTGGTTCTGTCCTACGAGCAGTACTTC; CDR3aa: CAWSVGVVLSYEQYF
d_gene: TRBD2; v_gene: TRBV30; abundance: .; j_gene: TRBJ2-1; CDR3nt: TGTGCCTGGAGTGTAGAGACTAGCGGGAGGGTGAGCTCCTACAATGAGCAGTTCTTC; CDR3aa: CAWSVETSGRVSSYNEQFF
d_gene: TRBD2; v_gene: TRBV2; abundance: .; j_gene: TRBJ2-5; CDR3nt: TGTGCCAGCACCGTGGGGAGCGGGAGAGGAGAGACCCAGTACTTC; CDR3aa: CASTVGSGRGETQYF
d_gene: .; v_gene: TRBV7-9; abundance: .; j_gene: TRBJ1-4; CDR3nt: TGTGCCAGCAGCTTCGGGGTAGGAGAAACACTGTTTTTT; CDR3aa: CASSFGVGETLFF
d_gene: TRBD1; v_gene: TRBV27; abundance: once; j_gene: TRBJ1-2; CDR3nt: TGTGCCAGCAGTCCTAACAGGGGACGAGGCTACACCTTC; CDR3aa: CASSPNRGRGYTF
d_gene: .; v_gene: TRBV27; abundance: .; j_gene: TRBJ1-2; CDR3nt: TGTGCCAGCAGTTTATCGGCTGACACGATCTATGGCTACACCTTC; CDR3aa: CASSLSADTIYGYTF
d_gene: .; v_gene: TRBV6-1; abundance: .; j_gene: TRBJ1-5; CDR3nt: TGTGCCAGCAGGGGACAAAATCAGCCCCAGCATTTT; CDR3aa: CASRGQNQPQHF
d_gene: .; v_gene: TRBV6-6; abundance: .; j_gene: TRBJ1-2; CDR3nt: TGTGCCAGCAGTTACTCGGTAAACTATGGCTACACCTTC; CDR3aa: CASSYSVNYGYTF
d_gene: .; v_gene: TRBV6-1; abundance: .; j_gene: TRBJ1-5; CDR3nt: TGTGCCAGCGTAAGGACAATCAATCAGCCCCAGCATTTT; CDR3aa: CASVRTINQPQHF
d_gene: TRBD1; v_gene: TRBV19; abundance: .; j_gene: TRBJ1-5; CDR3nt: TGTGCCAGTAGCACAGGGGGCTCCGGCAATCAGCCCCAGCATTTT; CDR3aa: CASSTGGSGNQPQHF
d_gene: TRBD2; v_gene: TRBV4-2; abundance: .; j_gene: TRBJ2-3; CDR3nt: TGTGCCAGCAGCCAAGGGGGGGGGCGACTAGCGGGAGACACAGATACGCAGTATTTT; CDR3aa: CASSQGGGRLAGDTDTQYF
d_gene: TRBD1; v_gene: TRBV27; abundance: .; j_gene: TRBJ2-5; CDR3nt: TGTGCCAGCAGTTTACGGGACAGGGATTTGGAGACCCAGTACTTC; CDR3aa: CASSLRDRDLETQYF
d_gene: TRBD1; v_gene: TRBV27; abundance: .; j_gene: TRBJ2-7; CDR3nt: TGTGCCAGCAGTTCCGGACAGGGGAGGGACGAGCAGTACTTC; CDR3aa: CASSSGQGRDEQYF
d_gene: .; v_gene: TRBV5-5; abundance: .; j_gene: TRBJ2-3; CDR3nt: TGTGCCAGCAGCTTGCACGAAGGGTGGGGCACAGATACGCAGTATTTT; CDR3aa: CASSLHEGWGTDTQYF
d_gene: TRBD1; v_gene: TRBV5-1; abundance: few; j_gene: TRBJ2-5; CDR3nt: TGCGCCAGCAGCTTGGGAGACAGGGACGAGACCCAGTACTTC; CDR3aa: CASSLGDRDETQYF
d_gene: .; v_gene: TRBV6-5; abundance: .; j_gene: TRBJ2-5; CDR3nt: TGTGCCAGCAGTTACGACGGAGGGACTTTTGAGACCCAGTACTTC; CDR3aa: CASSYDGGTFETQYF
d_gene: .; v_gene: TRBV7-3; abundance: .; j_gene: TRBJ1-1; CDR3nt: TGTGCCAGCAGCGTCGGGGGTGCCACTGAAGCTTTCTTT; CDR3aa: CASSVGGATEAFF
d_gene: TRBD1; v_gene: TRBV19; abundance: few; j_gene: TRBJ2-1; CDR3nt: TGTGCCAGTAGCGGGTGGGGACAGGGCAAGAATGAGCAGTTCTTC; CDR3aa: CASSGWGQGKNEQFF
d_gene: TRBD1; v_gene: TRBV5-1; abundance: .; j_gene: TRBJ1-1; CDR3nt: TGCGCCAGCAGCCGAGGACAGGTGACTGAAGCTTTCTTT; CDR3aa: CASSRGQVTEAFF
d_gene: .; v_gene: TRBV6-5; abundance: .; j_gene: TRBJ2-3; CDR3nt: TGTGCCAGCAGTTACGACAGCCGCACAGATACGCAGTATTTT; CDR3aa: CASSYDSRTDTQYF
d_gene: .; v_gene: TRBV5-4; abundance: .; j_gene: TRBJ1-1; CDR3nt: TGTGCCAGCAGCTCGATCCTGGCGGAACAAGCTTTCTTT; CDR3aa: CASSSILAEQAFF
d_gene: .; v_gene: TRBV7-6; abundance: .; j_gene: TRBJ2-3; CDR3nt: TGTGCCAGCAGCTTAGCCTTGCGGGGAGTCAGCACAGATACGCAGTATTTT; CDR3aa: CASSLALRGVSTDTQYF
d_gene: TRBD2; v_gene: TRBV27; abundance: .; j_gene: TRBJ2-7; CDR3nt: TGTGCCAGACTAGCGGGCGCCTACGAGCAGTACTTC; CDR3aa: CARLAGAYEQYF
d_gene: TRBD1; v_gene: TRBV28; abundance: .; j_gene: TRBJ2-5; CDR3nt: TGTGCCAGCAGTTCAGGGGGCTGGCAAGAGACCCAGTACTTC; CDR3aa: CASSSGGWQETQYF
d_gene: TRBD1; v_gene: TRBV27; abundance: .; j_gene: TRBJ1-6; CDR3nt: TGTGCCAGCAGTTCCTTCTCCCGAAGACAGGGGGCGCGGGATGTTTCACCCCTCCACTTT; CDR3aa: CASSSFSRRQGARDVSPLHF
d_gene: .; v_gene: TRBV18; abundance: once; j_gene: TRBJ1-1; CDR3nt: TGTGCCAGCTCACCATCGATTGAGGTCACTGAAGCTTTCTTT; CDR3aa: CASSPSIEVTEAFF
d_gene: TRBD2; v_gene: TRBV5-6; abundance: .; j_gene: TRBJ2-1; CDR3nt: TGTGCCAGCAGCCCCCGCCGTGCGGGGGGGCGTGACAATGAGCAGTTCTTC; CDR3aa: CASSPRRAGGRDNEQFF
d_gene: .; v_gene: TRBV7-8; abundance: once; j_gene: TRBJ1-1; CDR3nt: TGTGCCAGCAGCTTAGGAGGGTGGGGGACTGAAGCTTTCTTT; CDR3aa: CASSLGGWGTEAFF
d_gene: .; v_gene: TRBV30; abundance: .; j_gene: TRBJ2-3; CDR3nt: TGTGCCCAACACCCGGGCGGAGATACGCAGTATTTT; CDR3aa: CAQHPGGDTQYF
d_gene: .; v_gene: TRBV29-1; abundance: .; j_gene: TRBJ2-1; CDR3nt: TGCAGCGCCCAGGACAGCTCCAATGAGCAGTTCTTC; CDR3aa: CSAQDSSNEQFF
d_gene: TRBD2; v_gene: TRBV11-2; abundance: .; j_gene: TRBJ2-1; CDR3nt: TGTGCCAGCAGCTTAGGATTAGGACTAGGGGCAGGGAACAATGAGCAGTTCTTC; CDR3aa: CASSLGLGLGAGNNEQFF
d_gene: TRBD1; v_gene: TRBV19; abundance: medium-sized; j_gene: TRBJ1-2; CDR3nt: TGTGCCAGTAGTATTATGGGACAGGGACTCTACACCTTC; CDR3aa: CASSIMGQGLYTF
d_gene: .; v_gene: TRBV11-2; abundance: .; j_gene: TRBJ2-7; CDR3nt: TGTGCCAGCAGCCCGCTCGGTGGGGGACATTACTACGAGCAGTACTTC; CDR3aa: CASSPLGGGHYYEQYF
d_gene: .; v_gene: TRBV5-1; abundance: once; j_gene: TRBJ2-7; CDR3nt: TGCGCCAGCAGCTTGTGGTCAGGGGAAGAGCAGTACTTC; CDR3aa: CASSLWSGEEQYF
d_gene: .; v_gene: TRBV6-1; abundance: .; j_gene: TRBJ1-2; CDR3nt: TGTGCCAGCAGCCAGACCCCAGGAGTAGTCTATGGCTACACCTTC; CDR3aa: CASSQTPGVVYGYTF
d_gene: .; v_gene: TRBV5-4; abundance: .; j_gene: TRBJ1-2; CDR3nt: TGTGCCAGCAGCCCGACTCCAAGCGTCGGGTATGGCTACACCTTC; CDR3aa: CASSPTPSVGYGYTF
d_gene: .; v_gene: TRBV19; abundance: .; j_gene: TRBJ1-1; CDR3nt: TGTGCCAGTAGTATGGGGAAGGGGAACACTGAAGCTTTCTTT; CDR3aa: CASSMGKGNTEAFF
d_gene: TRBD2; v_gene: TRBV11-2; abundance: .; j_gene: TRBJ2-1; CDR3nt: TGTGCCAGCAGCTTCGGCGGGGGGGGTTACAATGAGCAGTTCTTC; CDR3aa: CASSFGGGGYNEQFF
d_gene: .; v_gene: TRBV10-2; abundance: .; j_gene: TRBJ1-5; CDR3nt: TGCGCCAGCAGTGAACGTACAAGGGGGATGAGCAATCAGCCCCAGCATTTT; CDR3aa: CASSERTRGMSNQPQHF
d_gene: .; v_gene: TRBV14; abundance: .; j_gene: TRBJ1-4; CDR3nt: TGTGCCAGCAGCCAAGATCACAGGGCGGCGGAAAAACTGTTTTTT; CDR3aa: CASSQDHRAAEKLFF
d_gene: .; v_gene: TRBV10-3; abundance: .; j_gene: TRBJ1-1; CDR3nt: TGTGCCATCAGTGAGTCGCAAGGGACGTTGAACACTGAAGCTTTCTTT; CDR3aa: CAISESQGTLNTEAFF
d_gene: .; v_gene: TRBV28; abundance: .; j_gene: TRBJ1-4; CDR3nt: TGTGCCAGCAGTTTAGTGGGGGCTAATGAAAAACTGTTTTTT; CDR3aa: CASSLVGANEKLFF
d_gene: .; v_gene: TRBV27; abundance: .; j_gene: TRBJ2-1; CDR3nt: TGTGCCAGCAGTTTATTAGCGTCCGGGACAACGGGCAATGAGCAGTTCTTC; CDR3aa: CASSLLASGTTGNEQFF
d_gene: .; v_gene: TRBV30; abundance: .; j_gene: TRBJ2-1; CDR3nt: TGTGCCTGGAGTGCGGCAGGGCAAGGGCAGTTCTTC; CDR3aa: CAWSAAGQGQFF
d_gene: TRBD2; v_gene: TRBV7-6; abundance: .; j_gene: TRBJ2-7; CDR3nt: TGTGCCAGCAGCCCCCGTTTGTCTAGCGGGGAAACCTACGAGCAGTACTTC; CDR3aa: CASSPRLSSGETYEQYF
d_gene: .; v_gene: TRBV28; abundance: .; j_gene: TRBJ1-2; CDR3nt: TGTGCCAGTACAGCAAACTATGGCTACACCTTC; CDR3aa: CASTANYGYTF
d_gene: .; v_gene: TRBV7-8; abundance: few; j_gene: TRBJ2-1; CDR3nt: TGTGCCAGCAGCTATCGAGGGGGGGCCTCCTACAATGAGCAGTTCTTC; CDR3aa: CASSYRGGASYNEQFF
d_gene: .; v_gene: TRBV7-2; abundance: .; j_gene: TRBJ1-2; CDR3nt: TGTGCCAGCAGCTTCCCTACAACTAACTATGGCTACACCTTC; CDR3aa: CASSFPTTNYGYTF
d_gene: .; v_gene: TRBV9; abundance: .; j_gene: TRBJ2-7; CDR3nt: TGTGCCAGCAGCGTACGGGACAACTACGAGCAGTACTTC; CDR3aa: CASSVRDNYEQYF
d_gene: .; v_gene: TRBV30; abundance: .; j_gene: TRBJ2-5; CDR3nt: TGTGCCTGGAGTGTACGGGGTTATGAGACCCAGTACTTC; CDR3aa: CAWSVRGYETQYF
d_gene: TRBD2; v_gene: TRBV19; abundance: .; j_gene: TRBJ2-1; CDR3nt: TGTGCCAGTAGTATAGTCGAGGGACTAGCGGGAGTTTGGGGTGAGCAGTTCTTC; CDR3aa: CASSIVEGLAGVWGEQFF
d_gene: TRBD2; v_gene: TRBV4-1; abundance: .; j_gene: TRBJ2-3; CDR3nt: TGCGCCAGCAGCCTGGTCGCGGGAGGGTCAGATACGCAGTATTTT; CDR3aa: CASSLVAGGSDTQYF
d_gene: TRBD1; v_gene: TRBV7-9; abundance: .; j_gene: TRBJ1-5; CDR3nt: TGTGCCAGCAGCCGGACAGGGGCAAATCAGCCCCAGCATTTT; CDR3aa: CASSRTGANQPQHF